The 30 T cell receptor beta chains in this list originate from one sample, sequenced in a study of blood T cell repertoires in COVID-19. Data came from immunoSEQ multiplex PCR; TCRdb stores just in-frame clones and leaves some out. The sample has about 180,000 clones; 75% to 90% are singletons. Source material: PBMCs or T cells enriched from blood (not recorded which). Receptors were obtained from a woman in her forties with acute COVID-19.

The chain has TRBV19 and TRBJ2-7; 12 positions agree with TRBD2. The CDR3 sequence is 14 residues long. Germline CDR1 is LNHDA and CDR2 is SQIVND (reference sequence). V was clipped by 3 bases and J by 3 bases; unmatched bases: 0. The CDR3 protein is CASSMTSGSYEQYF. Here the CDR3 DNA reads TGTGCCAGTAGTATGACTAGCGGGAGCTACGAGCAGTACTTC.

This clone was found once. V and J are TRBV11-1 and TRBJ1-1, with TRBD1 identical over 9 bases. The CDR3 extends over 16 amino acids. Looked up from germline, CDR1 is SGHAT and CDR2 is FQDESV (reference sequence). V was clipped by 1 base and J by 0 bases; unmatched bases: 3. The CDR3 spells CASSLGTGVMNTEAFF. For the CDR3, the DNA is TGTGCCAGCAGCTTAGGGACAGGGGTAATGAACACTGAAGCTTTCTTT.

In nucleotides, the CDR3 is TGTGCTAGTGGTTTGGTAACGGGGAAAGCCAAAAACATTCAGTACTTC. It yields the protein CASGLVTGKAKNIQYF. This chain uses TRBV12-5 with TRBJ2-4; TRBD2 is a possible D gene (5 bases). Trimming took 0 bases from V and 0 from J, leaving 9 bases between them. Germline V gene lookup returns CDR1 LGHNT and CDR2 FRNRAP. CDR3 length: 16 amino acids.

This chain connects TRBV5-1 to TRBJ1-6, with 7 bases aligning to TRBD1. The trim removed 7 bases at V and 6 bases at J, leaving 16 bases unmatched. The CDR3 is made up of 17 amino acids. The germline V gene has CDR1 SGHRS and CDR2 YFSETQ. The CDR3 nucleotides read TGCGCCAGCCGTTGGGGGACAGACAAAAACTCTAATTCACCCCTCCACTTT. Its translation is CASRWGTDKNSNSPLHF.

This clone was seen only once. The rearrangement joins TRBV15 to TRBJ1-6; 9 nucleotides align to TRBD1. The CDR3 consists of 14 residues. V lost 4 bases, J lost 7 bases, and 2 bases stayed unmatched. Germline V gene data show CDR1 as LNHNV and CDR2 as YYDKDF (reference sequence). CDR3 loop: CATSNRGRNSPLHF. CDR3 coding DNA: TGTGCCACCAGCAACAGGGGGCGGAATTCACCCCTCCACTTT.

The chain uses TRBV2 and TRBJ2-3; possibly TRBD1 for D (5 bases). Per germline, CDR1 SNHLY and CDR2 FYNNEI. V was pared by 6 bases and J by 0 bases, with 7 bases between. The CDR3 is made up of 13 amino acids. DNA for the CDR3: TGTGCCAGCAGCAGGGAAAGCACAGATACGCAGTATTTT. It translates to CASSRESTDTQYF.

The chain recombines TRBV4-1 with TRBJ2-1; no definite D call. The CDR3 is made up of 12 amino acids. Germline V CDR1 and CDR2: MGHRA, YSYEKL. Trimming left V 1 base short and J 6 bases short, with 4 bases between. CDR3 in DNA: TGCGCCAGCAGCCAAGTTATCAATGAGCAGTTCTTC. Protein sequence: CASSQVINEQFF.

The rearrangement uses TRBV4-1 and TRBJ2-7; TRBD1 aligns across 7 bases. The CDR3 loop spans 14 amino acids. From germline, CDR1 is MGHRA and CDR2 YSYEKL. Trimming removed 0 bases from V and 3 bases from J; junction bases left unmatched: 2. The CDR3, as DNA: TGCGCCAGCAGCCAAGAGAACAGGGGCTACGAGCAGTACTTC. This codes for CASSQENRGYEQYF.

The chain combines TRBV27 with TRBJ2-3; 10 nucleotides agree with TRBD2. CDR1 is MNHEY and CDR2 is SMNVEV in the germline V gene (reference sequence). The CDR3 contains 17 residues. V shed 3 bases and J 2 bases; nucleotides not matched to a gene: 8. The CDR3 sequence: CASSLRLAGAFTDTQYF. CDR3 DNA: TGTGCCAGCAGTTTGCGGCTAGCGGGGGCCTTCACAGATACGCAGTATTTT.

This chain links TRBV7-2 with TRBJ2-1; 7 bases align to TRBD1. Germline lookup yields CDR1 SGHTA and CDR2 FQGNSA. V gave up 4 bases and J gave up 1 base; unmatched junction bases: 4. The CDR3 extends over 15 amino acids. The CDR3 loop is CASSYDRESYNEQFF. In DNA, the CDR3 is TGTGCCAGCAGCTACGACAGGGAGTCCTACAATGAGCAGTTCTTC. Variable domain in full (rest from reference TRBV7-2 and TRBJ2-1): GAGVSQSPSNKVTEKGKDVELRCDPISGHTALYWYRQSLGQGLEFLIYFQGNSAPDKSGLPSDRFSAERTGGSVSTLTIQRTQQEDSAVYLCASSYDRESYNEQFFGPGTRLTVL.

The chain couples TRBV10-2 to TRBJ1-3; D not resolved. In germline, CDR1 is WSHSY, CDR2 SAAADI. The length of the CDR3 is 13 residues. The V end lost 6 bases, the J end lost 3 bases, and 9 bases lay between the germline ends. CDR3 bases: TGCGCCAGCAGCGAGATTATTGGAAACACCATATATTTT. Translated: CASSEIIGNTIYF.

This chain connects TRBV19 to TRBJ2-7, with a possible D match to TRBD2 (6 bases). Germline-derived CDR1 and CDR2 are LNHDA and SQIVND (reference sequence). Deletions cut 5 bases from V and 5 bases from J, with 19 bases between. CDR3 length: 15 residues. Here the CDR3 reads CASSVNRESTHEQYF. CDR3 bases: TGTGCCAGTAGTGTAAACCGGGAGAGCACCCACGAGCAGTACTTC.

This clone was observed once. The V and J genes are TRBV3-1 (or the pseudogene TRBV3-2) and TRBJ2-1, with a possible D match to TRBD1 (5 bases). Germline lookup yields CDR1 LGHDT and CDR2 YNNKEL (reference sequence). The V end was cut by 1 base, the J end by 10 bases, with 14 bases between. The CDR3 consists of 14 residues. The CDR3 DNA reads TGTGCCAGCAGCCAAGGGACACCCTGGACCGAGCAGTTCTTC. The encoded protein is CASSQGTPWTEQFF.

The chain combines TRBV29-1 with TRBJ1-3; D not resolved. V was trimmed by 7 bases and J by 0 bases, leaving 10 bases between them. The germline CDR1 and CDR2 sequences are SQVTM and ANQGSEA. CDR3 length equals 13 residues. CDR3 nucleotides: TGCAGCGCAAAACAGCACTCTGGAAACACCATATATTTT. Amino acids: CSAKQHSGNTIYF.

The chain employs TRBV12-5 and TRBJ1-1; tentatively, D is TRBD1 (5 bases). This CDR3 has 15 residues. From germline, CDR1 is LGHNT and CDR2 FRNRAP. The V gene lost 1 base and the J gene lost 4 bases, with 13 bases spanning the gap. The CDR3 bases are TGTGCTAGTGGTTTGGGGTCAGGGAGGGCCACTGAAGCTTTCTTT. This codes for CASGLGSGRATEAFF.

This chain links TRBV7-2 with TRBJ2-1; TRBD2 matches at 11 bases. The V gene end was trimmed by 5 bases and the J gene end by 3 bases; junction bases not matched to a gene: 6. CDR3 length: 16 amino acids. Germline assignment: CDR1 SGHTA and CDR2 FQGNSA. The CDR3 region is CASSRGTSGYYNEQFF. The CDR3 bases are TGTGCCAGCAGCCGCGGGACTAGCGGCTACTACAATGAGCAGTTCTTC.

The genes are TRBV5-8 and TRBJ2-3; D might be TRBD2 (6 bases). Germline lookup yields CDR1 SGHTS and CDR2 YDEGEE. Trimming took off 3 bases at V and 11 bases at J, with 13 bases between the two ends. The CDR3 runs 12 residues. The CDR3 nucleotides are TGTGCCAGCAGCTCGTACGGGGGTATGCAGTATTTT. As protein: CASSSYGGMQYF.

In its sample, this clone was seen a few times. This CDR3 reads CASSHPGTGRVAEAFF. The CDR3 DNA reads as TGCGCCAGCAGCCACCCCGGGACAGGGAGGGTCGCTGAAGCTTTCTTT. This chain uses TRBV4-1 with TRBJ1-1; 9 bases match TRBD1. Germline loops: CDR1 MGHRA, CDR2 YSYEKL. V shed 3 bases and J 6 bases; nucleotides not matched to a gene: 11. The CDR3 is 16 residues long.

This clone was observed a few times. The rearrangement joins TRBV10-3 to TRBJ1-3; D might be TRBD1 (6 bases). V was trimmed by 6 bases and J by 0 bases, leaving 12 bases between them. The CDR3 sequence is 15 residues long. The germline V gene has CDR1 ENHRY and CDR2 SYGVKD. DNA of the CDR3: TGTGCCATCAGCGCCACAGGGAACTCTGGAAACACCATATATTTT. It specifies CAISATGNSGNTIYF.

This clone is termed medium-sized (0.01 to 0.1%). The V and J genes are TRBV3-1 (or the pseudogene TRBV3-2) and TRBJ2-5; 7 bases match TRBD1. V lost 7 bases, J lost 1 base, and 6 bases stayed unmatched. The CDR3 sequence is 14 residues long. Germline V CDR1 and CDR2: LGHDT, YNNKEL (reference sequence). The CDR3 reads CASNRQGPQETQYF. The CDR3 coding sequence is TGTGCCAGCAACCGACAGGGTCCCCAAGAGACCCAGTACTTC.

The chain recombines TRBV5-1 with TRBJ2-6, with 7 positions matching TRBD2. The CDR3 consists of 17 residues. Looked up from germline, CDR1 is SGHRS and CDR2 is YFSETQ. V dropped 0 bases and J dropped 0; count of bases not matched to a gene: 3. The CDR3 region is CASSLETGGSGANVLTF. CDR3 in DNA: TGCGCCAGCAGCTTGGAAACGGGAGGCTCTGGGGCCAACGTCCTGACTTTC.

The chain has TRBV5-1 and TRBJ2-3; D is undetermined. This CDR3 comprises 12 residues. Trimming removed 4 bases at V and 3 bases at J, with 6 bases between. The germline gives CDR1 SGHRS, CDR2 YFSETQ. The CDR3 DNA is TGCGCCAGCAGCCCGGAGACAGATACGCAGTATTTT. This codes for CASSPETDTQYF.

The chain employs TRBV6-5 and TRBJ2-3; tentatively, D is TRBD2 (5 bases). V lost 6 bases to trimming and J lost 1 base, with 14 bases between them. The CDR3 spans 15 residues. Germline CDR1 reads MNHEY; CDR2 reads SVGAGI. CDR3 protein: CASRMGAAGTDTQYF. DNA for the CDR3: TGTGCCAGCAGAATGGGAGCCGCGGGCACAGATACGCAGTATTTT.

This chain connects TRBV11-2 to TRBJ2-1; tentatively, D is TRBD1 (6 bases). Germline V gene lookup returns CDR1 SGHAT and CDR2 FQNNGV. The CDR3 is made up of 15 amino acids. The V and J ends lost 5 bases and 4 bases respectively, with 15 bases between them. CDR3 in amino acids: CASSPRGHRYNEQFF. CDR3 nucleotide sequence: TGTGCCAGCAGCCCACGGGGACACAGATACAATGAGCAGTTCTTC.

V usage is TRBV19 and J usage is TRBJ1-1, with TRBD1 matching 8 bases. After removal of 4 bases from V and 2 bases from J, the junction contained 15 bases not matched to a gene. CDR3 length: 18 amino acids. CDR1 is LNHDA and CDR2 is SQIVND in the germline V gene (reference sequence). The CDR3 spells CASSTGTGYTGSNTEAFF. Written as DNA, the CDR3 is TGTGCCAGTAGTACCGGGACAGGTTACACCGGGTCTAACACTGAAGCTTTCTTT. The whole variable domain, filled in from reference TRBV19 and TRBJ1-1, reads DGGITQSPKYLFRKEGQNVTLSCEQNLNHDAMYWYRQDPGQGLRLIYYSQIVNDFQKGDIAEGYSVSREKKESFPLTVTSAQKNPTAFYLCASSTGTGYTGSNTEAFFGQGTRLTVV.

A single count supports this clone. The chain employs TRBV10-2 and TRBJ2-1, with D maybe TRBD2 (6 bases). Trimming shortened V by 8 bases and J by 5 bases, and 10 bases separated the two germline ends. The CDR3 loop spans 12 amino acids. Germline V gene sequence: CDR1 WSHSY, CDR2 SAAADI. CDR3 sequence (DNA): TGCGCCAGCTGGGGCGGGGACAATGAGCAGTTCTTC. Translation gives CASWGGDNEQFF.

V gene TRBV19 combines with J gene TRBJ1-2; D call uncertain. CDR3 length equals 15 residues. Germline CDR1 is LNHDA and CDR2 is SQIVND (reference sequence). V lost 5 bases to trimming and J lost 1 base, with 14 bases between them. CDR3 sequence (DNA): TGTGCCAGTAGTGGAACAGATCCTTTTAACTATGGCTACACCTTC. This encodes CASSGTDPFNYGYTF.

The CDR3 DNA is TGTGCCAGCAGTCCGACGGGGGGCCATCAGCCCCAGCATTTT. Its translation: CASSPTGGHQPQHF. This chain connects TRBV27 to TRBJ1-5; D is possibly TRBD1 (6 bases). V lost 5 bases to trimming and J lost 5 bases, with 13 bases between them. The germline V gene has CDR1 MNHEY and CDR2 SMNVEV (reference sequence). The CDR3 is made up of 14 amino acids.

The chain employs TRBV3-1 (or the pseudogene TRBV3-2) and TRBJ2-7; maybe TRBD2 (6 bases). CDR1 and CDR2 (germline): LGHDT, YNNKEL (reference sequence). This CDR3 spans 17 amino acids. V was clipped by 0 bases and J by 3 bases, with 18 bases between them. For the CDR3, the DNA is TGTGCCAGCAGCCAAGATAATCCGGGACTCTACCACTACGAGCAGTACTTC. As protein: CASSQDNPGLYHYEQYF.

The chain recombines TRBV28 with TRBJ2-7, with a tentative D call TRBD1 (6 bases). V was clipped by 3 bases and J by 1 base, with 13 bases between them. This CDR3 has 15 amino acids. Germline CDR1 MDHEN, CDR2 SYDVKM. In DNA, the CDR3 is TGTGCCAGCAGTTTCCCAGGGGATAGGTCCTACGAGCAGTACTTC. Amino acid sequence: CASSFPGDRSYEQYF.